This T cell receptor (beta chain) was captured by sequencing in a study of cytotoxic CD8 clonotypes in ibrutinib-treated CLL. Study-wide context: Some 24 partial and 2 complete responses; at median approximately 6 years, 14 remitted, about 12 progressed. Study results and caveats: Patients showed higher baseline clonality than age-matched healthy donors, and it tracked circulating CD8+ T-cell counts. There were few public clonotypes, and on treatment they contracted or stayed stable.

Unmatched junction bases numbered 2, after V lost 2 bases and J lost 6 bases. Per the germline V gene, CDR1 is SQVTM and CDR2 is ANQGSEA. The CDR3 loop spans 14 amino acids. Method: immunoSEQ multiplex PCR; TCRdb's copy keeps in-frame clones and lacks some. Of around 29,000 clones in the sample, about 70% were seen once. On this clone itself: The target antigen is unknown.

J is TRBJ2-2 and V is TRBV29-1, with 11 bases aligning to TRBD1. The TCR sequence derives from a human donor with chronic lymphocytic leukemia. The sample in question was PBMCs, obtained after 24 months of ibrutinib treatment. The CDR3 bases are TGCAGCGTTGAAACGGGACAGGGGGCCGGGGAGCTGTTTTTT. Amino acids: CSVETGQGAGELFF.